The source of this T cell receptor beta chain is a study of shared clonotypes between healthy human individuals. General study points: Memory subsets generally showed smaller estimated richness than naive subsets did. A handful of donors had 5% to 6.5% of their naive CD4 clonotypes in common.

The ends were cut back, 7 bases at V and 1 base at J, with 16 bases in the middle. The CDR3 sequence is 15 residues long. Germline CDR1 is MDHEN and CDR2 is SYDVKM. In regard to this clone: Its antigen is still unknown.

For every subset, genomic DNA was evenly distributed across several immunoSEQ plates. Sequencing used immunoSEQ multiplex PCR; TCRdb keeps in-frame clones, though not all of them. The table includes more than 1,200,000 clones, about 98.5% detected once. Sequenced input: naive CD4+ T cells sorted from blood. The subset was: CD45RA+ positively selected. The TCR sequence derives from a man aged 25-40 years in good health. V is TRBV28 and J is TRBJ2-5, with D possibly being TRBD1 (6 bases). CDR3 DNA: TGTGCCAGCAAATGGGACACAAGAACCCAAGAGACCCAGTACTTC. Translation gives CASKWDTRTQETQYF.